Listed below are T cell receptor beta chains from one sample, sequenced in a study of vaccination and CD4 T cells after COVID-19. Which antigens these TCRs recognize remains unknown. TCRdb processed the PCR reads anew with MiXCR; each CDR3 protein has one entry. Altogether some 17,000 distinct CDR3 sequences are present, about 48% being singletons, with the ten largest covering roughly 13%. The input for sequencing was CD4+ T cells from blood, cultured in vitro, taken about 7 months after SARS-CoV-2 vaccination. The receptors stem from a human donor who had recovered from COVID-19. Each CDR3 is given without its conserved first and last residue.

v_call	j_call	cdr3_aa
TRBV20-1	TRBJ1-1	SASNPGQGGTEAF
TRBV2	TRBJ2-7	ATGGIFGYEQY
TRBV7-8	TRBJ2-5	ASSSETSGQETQY
TRBV7-2	TRBJ2-5	ASSLSRPSGGEETQY
TRBV24-1	TRBJ1-6	ATSIDGESPLH
TRBV20-1	TRBJ2-7	SARDRDPYEQY
TRBV2	TRBJ2-7	ASSEGPVPVYEQY
TRBV11-3	TRBJ2-1	ASSAPRLEYPF
TRBV7-2	TRBJ2-3	ASRPDRGGTDTQY
TRBV20-1	TRBJ2-1	SARDYQAGHARGQF
TRBV7-9	TRBJ2-1	ASSSLGTSAYNEQF
TRBV27	TRBJ2-3	ASRYMGGDSTDTQY
TRBV4-3	TRBJ2-3	ASSQDPAGTDTQY
TRBV20-1	TRBJ1-5	SARVAQINQPQH
TRBV6-1	TRBJ1-5	ASSGDNQPQH
TRBV5-1	TRBJ1-6	ASSLSDTGQGSPLH
TRBV20-1	TRBJ2-2	SASSGLNTGELF
TRBV19	TRBJ1-2	ASSRLRGYYGYT
TRBV5-1	TRBJ1-2	ASSLEADNYGYT
TRBV27	TRBJ2-7	ASSLVAGEQY
TRBV4-2	TRBJ1-5	ASSQSGQGPNQPQH
TRBV20-1	TRBJ1-2	SALGRGQGANYGYT
TRBV19	TRBJ2-5	ASSISRQETQY
TRBV19	TRBJ2-7	ASSIGGSNYEQY
TRBV27	TRBJ2-2	ASRPGIDTGELF
TRBV30	TRBJ2-7	AWTRARTYEQY
TRBV12-3/TRBV12-4	TRBJ2-7	ASSLLALAGGSSYEQY
TRBV20-1	TRBJ2-3	SASPGRHSDTQY
TRBV20-1	TRBJ2-5	SARSVAWTQY
TRBV20-1	TRBJ1-1	SASDSMNTEAF
TRBV20-1	TRBJ2-1	SATLRSSYNEQF
TRBV7-3	TRBJ1-1	ASSRGGGSPEAF